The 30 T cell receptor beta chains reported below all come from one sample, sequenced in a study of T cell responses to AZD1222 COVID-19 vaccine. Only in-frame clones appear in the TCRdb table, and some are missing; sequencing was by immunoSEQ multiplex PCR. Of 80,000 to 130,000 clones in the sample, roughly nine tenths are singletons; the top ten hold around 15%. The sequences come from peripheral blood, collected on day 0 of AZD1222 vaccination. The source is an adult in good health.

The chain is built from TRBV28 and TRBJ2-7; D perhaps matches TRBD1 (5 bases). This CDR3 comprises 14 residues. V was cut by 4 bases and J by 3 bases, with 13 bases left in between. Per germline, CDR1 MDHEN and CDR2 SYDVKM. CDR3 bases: TGTGCCAGCAGTTCGAACGTGGGGCTCTACGAGCAGTACTTC. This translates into CASSSNVGLYEQYF. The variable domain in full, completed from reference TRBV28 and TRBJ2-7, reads DVKVTQSSRYLVKRTGEKVFLECVQDMDHENMFWYRQDPGLGLRLIYFSYDVKMKEKGDIPEGYSVSREKKERFSLILESASTNQTSMYLCASSSNVGLYEQYFGPGTRLTVT.

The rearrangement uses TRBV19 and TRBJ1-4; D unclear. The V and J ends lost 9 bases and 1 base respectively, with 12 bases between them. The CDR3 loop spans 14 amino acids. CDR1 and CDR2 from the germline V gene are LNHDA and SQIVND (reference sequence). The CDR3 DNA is TGTGCCAGCCAAAATTCTATAACTAATGAAAAACTGTTTTTT. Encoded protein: CASQNSITNEKLFF.

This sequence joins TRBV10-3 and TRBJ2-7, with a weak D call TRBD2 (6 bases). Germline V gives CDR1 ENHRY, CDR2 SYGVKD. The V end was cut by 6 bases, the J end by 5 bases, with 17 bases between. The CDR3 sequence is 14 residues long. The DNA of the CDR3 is TGTGCCATCAGAGGGACTCCCCGTGGGGACGAGCAGTACTTC. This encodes CAIRGTPRGDEQYF.

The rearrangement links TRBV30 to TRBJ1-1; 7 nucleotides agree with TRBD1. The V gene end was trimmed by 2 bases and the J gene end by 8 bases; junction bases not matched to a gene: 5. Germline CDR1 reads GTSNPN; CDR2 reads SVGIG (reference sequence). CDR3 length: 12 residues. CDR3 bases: TGTGCCTGGAGTCTAATGGACAGGGAAGCTTTCTTT. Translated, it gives CAWSLMDREAFF.

CDR3 residues: CASSLVGAEEKLFF. CDR3 bases: TGCGCCAGCAGCTTGGTGGGCGCAGAGGAAAAACTGTTTTTT. The V call is TRBV5-1, the J call TRBJ1-4; D call uncertain. CDR3 length: 14 amino acids. Germline values: CDR1 SGHRS, CDR2 YFSETQ. Trimming removed 0 bases at V and 8 bases at J, with 11 bases between. The entire variable domain, with the rest obtained from reference TRBV5-1 and TRBJ1-4, is as follows: KAGVTQTPRYLIKTRGQQVTLSCSPISGHRSVSWYQQTPGQGLQFLFEYFSETQRNKGNFPGRFSGRQFSNSRSEMNVSTLELGDSALYLCASSLVGAEEKLFFGSGTQLSVL.

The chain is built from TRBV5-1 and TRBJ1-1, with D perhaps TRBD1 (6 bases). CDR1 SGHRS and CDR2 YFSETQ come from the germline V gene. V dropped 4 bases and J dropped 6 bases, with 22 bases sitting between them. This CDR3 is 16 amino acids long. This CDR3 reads CASSRGPGRGSPEAFF. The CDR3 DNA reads TGCGCCAGCAGCCGTGGGCCAGGAAGGGGGTCACCTGAAGCTTTCTTT.

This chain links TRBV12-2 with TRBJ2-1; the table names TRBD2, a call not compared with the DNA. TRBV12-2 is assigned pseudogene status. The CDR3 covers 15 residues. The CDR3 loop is CASRSPRREFNEQFF. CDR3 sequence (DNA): TGTGCAAGTCGCTCCCCTAGGCGGGAGTTCAATGAGCAGTTCTTC.

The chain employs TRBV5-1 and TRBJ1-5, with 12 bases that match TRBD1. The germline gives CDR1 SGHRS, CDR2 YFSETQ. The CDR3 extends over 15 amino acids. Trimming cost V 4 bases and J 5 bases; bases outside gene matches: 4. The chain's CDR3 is CASSPGQGADQPQHF. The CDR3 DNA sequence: TGCGCCAGCAGCCCGGGACAGGGGGCTGATCAGCCCCAGCATTTT.

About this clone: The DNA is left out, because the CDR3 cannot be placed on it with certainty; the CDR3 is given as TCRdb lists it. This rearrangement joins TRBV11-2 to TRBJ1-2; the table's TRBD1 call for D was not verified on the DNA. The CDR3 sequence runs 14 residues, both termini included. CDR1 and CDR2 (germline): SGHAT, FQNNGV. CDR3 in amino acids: CASSSSAAGYGYTF.

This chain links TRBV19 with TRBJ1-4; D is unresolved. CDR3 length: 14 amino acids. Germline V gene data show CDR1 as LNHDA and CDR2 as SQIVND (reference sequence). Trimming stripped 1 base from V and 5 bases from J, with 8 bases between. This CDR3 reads CASSIGQANEKLFF. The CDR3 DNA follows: TGTGCCAGTAGTATAGGGCAGGCGAATGAAAAACTGTTTTTT.

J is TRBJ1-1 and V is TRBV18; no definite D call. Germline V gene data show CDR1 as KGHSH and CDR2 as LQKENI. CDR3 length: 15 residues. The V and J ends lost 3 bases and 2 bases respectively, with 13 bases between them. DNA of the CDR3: TGTGCCAGCTCACCGAGCGAGGGAGTAAACACTGAAGCTTTCTTT. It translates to CASSPSEGVNTEAFF.

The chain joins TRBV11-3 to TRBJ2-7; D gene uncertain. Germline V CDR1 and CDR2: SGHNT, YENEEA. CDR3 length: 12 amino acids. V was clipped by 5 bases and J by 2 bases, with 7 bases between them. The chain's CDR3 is CASSDQTYEQYF. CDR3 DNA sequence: TGTGCCAGCAGCGACCAGACCTACGAGCAGTACTTC.

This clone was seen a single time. CDR3 amino acids: CASSLVGAVGNLQYF. Written as DNA, the CDR3 is TGTGCCAGCAGTTTAGTGGGGGCAGTAGGGAATCTGCAGTACTTC. V gene TRBV6-2 or TRBV6-3 combines with J gene TRBJ2-7, with TRBD1 as a possible D gene (6 bases). CDR1 and CDR2 from the germline V gene are MNHEY and SVGEGT. CDR3 length: 15 residues. Trimming pared 4 bases from V and 9 bases from J, leaving 22 bases between.

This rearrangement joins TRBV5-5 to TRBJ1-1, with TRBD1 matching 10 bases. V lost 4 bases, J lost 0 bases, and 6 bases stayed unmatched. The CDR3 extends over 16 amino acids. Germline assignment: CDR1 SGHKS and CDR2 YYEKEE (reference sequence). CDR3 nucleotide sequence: TGTGCCAGCAGCCTAACGGGACAGGGGATGAACACTGAAGCTTTCTTT. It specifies CASSLTGQGMNTEAFF.

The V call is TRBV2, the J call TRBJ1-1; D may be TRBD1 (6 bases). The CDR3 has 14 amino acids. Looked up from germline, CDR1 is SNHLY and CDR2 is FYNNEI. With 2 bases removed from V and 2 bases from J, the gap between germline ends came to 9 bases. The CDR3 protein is CASSETGSNTEAFF. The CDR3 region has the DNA TGTGCCAGCAGTGAAACAGGGTCCAACACTGAAGCTTTCTTT. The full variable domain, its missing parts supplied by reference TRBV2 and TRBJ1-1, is EPEVTQTPSHQVTQMGQEVILRCVPISNHLYFYWYRQILGQKVEFLVSFYNNEISEKSEIFDDQFSVERPDGSNFTLKIRSTKLEDSAMYFCASSETGSNTEAFFGQGTRLTVV.

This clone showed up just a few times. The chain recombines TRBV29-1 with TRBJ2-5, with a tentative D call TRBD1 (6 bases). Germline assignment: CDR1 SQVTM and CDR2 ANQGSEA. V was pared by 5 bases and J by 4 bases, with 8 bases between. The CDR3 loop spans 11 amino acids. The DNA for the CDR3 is TGCAGCGTTAAACAGGGAGAGACCCAGTACTTC. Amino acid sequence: CSVKQGETQYF.

The CDR3, as DNA: TGTGCCTGGAGTGTACCCCCTCAGACAAGACACTACACCTTC. Residues: CAWSVPPQTRHYTF. The rearrangement uses TRBV30 and TRBJ1-2; D unresolved. The V end lost 0 bases, the J end lost 10 bases, and 18 bases lay between the germline ends. This CDR3 has 14 amino acids. From germline, CDR1 is GTSNPN and CDR2 SVGIG (reference sequence).

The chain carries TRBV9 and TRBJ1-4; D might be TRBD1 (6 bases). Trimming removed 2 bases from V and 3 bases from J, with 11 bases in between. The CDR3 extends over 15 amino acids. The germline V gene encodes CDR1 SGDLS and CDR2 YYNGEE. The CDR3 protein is CASSVTGISNEKLFF. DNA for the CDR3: TGTGCCAGCAGCGTCACAGGGATATCTAATGAAAAACTGTTTTTT.

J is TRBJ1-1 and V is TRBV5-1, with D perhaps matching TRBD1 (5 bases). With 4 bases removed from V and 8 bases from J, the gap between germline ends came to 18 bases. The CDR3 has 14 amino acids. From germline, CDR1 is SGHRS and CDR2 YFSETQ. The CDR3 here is CASSPGDSGAEAFF. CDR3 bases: TGCGCCAGCAGCCCCGGAGATTCTGGGGCGGAAGCTTTCTTT.

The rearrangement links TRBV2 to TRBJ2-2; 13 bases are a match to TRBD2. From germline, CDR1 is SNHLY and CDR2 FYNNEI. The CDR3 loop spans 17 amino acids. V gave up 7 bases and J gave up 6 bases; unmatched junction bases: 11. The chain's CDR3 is CASTILAGGPGAGELFF. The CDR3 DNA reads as TGTGCCAGCACTATACTAGCGGGAGGGCCGGGCGCCGGGGAGCTGTTTTTT.

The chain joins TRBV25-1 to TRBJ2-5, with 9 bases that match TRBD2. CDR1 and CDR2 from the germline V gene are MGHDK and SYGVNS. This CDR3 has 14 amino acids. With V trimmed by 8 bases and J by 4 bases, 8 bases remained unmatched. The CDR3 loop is CASLGTSRGETQYF. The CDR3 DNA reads TGTGCCAGCCTCGGGACTAGCCGGGGAGAGACCCAGTACTTC.

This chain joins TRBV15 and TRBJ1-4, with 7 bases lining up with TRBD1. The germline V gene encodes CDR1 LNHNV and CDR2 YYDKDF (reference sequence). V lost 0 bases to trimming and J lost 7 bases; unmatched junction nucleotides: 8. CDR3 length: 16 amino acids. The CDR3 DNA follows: TGTGCCACCAGCAGAGATACGGCCAGGGGGAGTGAAAAACTGTTTTTT. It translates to CATSRDTARGSEKLFF.

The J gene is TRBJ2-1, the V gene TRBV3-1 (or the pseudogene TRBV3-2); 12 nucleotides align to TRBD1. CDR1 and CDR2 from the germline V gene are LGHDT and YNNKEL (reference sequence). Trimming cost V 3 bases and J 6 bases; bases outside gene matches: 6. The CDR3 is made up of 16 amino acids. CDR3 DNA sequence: TGTGCCAGCAGCCACGAGGGACAGGGGGCCGCCAATGAGCAGTTCTTC. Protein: CASSHEGQGAANEQFF.

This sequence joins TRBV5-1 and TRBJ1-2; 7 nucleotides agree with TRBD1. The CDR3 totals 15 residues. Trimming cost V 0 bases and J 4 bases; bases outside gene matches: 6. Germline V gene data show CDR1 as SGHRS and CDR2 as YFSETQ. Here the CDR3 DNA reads TGCGCCAGCAGCTTGGGAGGGGGCTCTACCTATGGCTACACCTTC. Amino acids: CASSLGGGSTYGYTF. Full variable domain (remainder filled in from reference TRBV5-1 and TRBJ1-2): KAGVTQTPRYLIKTRGQQVTLSCSPISGHRSVSWYQQTPGQGLQFLFEYFSETQRNKGNFPGRFSGRQFSNSRSEMNVSTLELGDSALYLCASSLGGGSTYGYTFGSGTRLTVV.

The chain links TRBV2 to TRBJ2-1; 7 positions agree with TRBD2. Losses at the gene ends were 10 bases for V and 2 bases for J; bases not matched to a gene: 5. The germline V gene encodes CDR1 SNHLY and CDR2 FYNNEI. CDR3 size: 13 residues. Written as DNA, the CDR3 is TGTGCCATCCCGGGGGGACCCTACAATGAGCAGTTCTTC. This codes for CAIPGGPYNEQFF.

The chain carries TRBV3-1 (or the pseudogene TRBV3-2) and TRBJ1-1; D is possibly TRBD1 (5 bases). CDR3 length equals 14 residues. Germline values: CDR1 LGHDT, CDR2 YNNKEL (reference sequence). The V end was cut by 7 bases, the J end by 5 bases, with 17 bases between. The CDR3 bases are TGTGCCAGCACCGAAAGGACACGGGGGACTGAAGCTTTCTTT. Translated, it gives CASTERTRGTEAFF.

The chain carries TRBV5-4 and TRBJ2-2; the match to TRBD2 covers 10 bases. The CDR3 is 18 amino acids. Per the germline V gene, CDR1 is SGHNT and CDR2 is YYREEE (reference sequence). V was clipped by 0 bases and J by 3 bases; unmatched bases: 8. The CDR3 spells CASSLEPASGSYTGELFF. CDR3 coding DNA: TGTGCCAGCAGCTTGGAACCCGCTAGCGGGAGTTACACCGGGGAGCTGTTTTTT. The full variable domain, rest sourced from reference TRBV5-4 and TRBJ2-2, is ETGVTQSPTHLIKTRGQQVTLRCSSQSGHNTVSWYQQALGQGPQFIFQYYREEENGRGNFPPRFSGLQFPNYSSELNVNALELDDSALYLCASSLEPASGSYTGELFFGEGSRLTVL.

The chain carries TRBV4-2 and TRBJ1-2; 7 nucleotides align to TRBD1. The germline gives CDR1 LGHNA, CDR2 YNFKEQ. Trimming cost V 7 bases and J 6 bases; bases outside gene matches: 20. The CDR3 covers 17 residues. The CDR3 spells CASNTNRRGGPFHGYTF. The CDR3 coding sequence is TGTGCCAGCAACACCAATCGGAGAGGGGGCCCTTTCCATGGCTACACCTTC.

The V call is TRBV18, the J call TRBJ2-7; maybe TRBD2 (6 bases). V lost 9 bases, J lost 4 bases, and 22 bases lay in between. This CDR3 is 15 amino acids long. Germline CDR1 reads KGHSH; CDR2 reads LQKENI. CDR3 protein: CASQPEGTSGYEQYF. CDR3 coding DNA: TGTGCCAGTCAACCCGAGGGGACTTCGGGTTACGAGCAGTACTTC. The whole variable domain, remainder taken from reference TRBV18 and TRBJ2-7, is NAGVMQNPRHLVRRRGQEARLRCSPMKGHSHVYWYRQLPEEGLKFMVYLQKENIIDESGMPKERFSAEFPKEGPSILRIQQVVRGDSAAYFCASQPEGTSGYEQYFGPGTRLTVT.

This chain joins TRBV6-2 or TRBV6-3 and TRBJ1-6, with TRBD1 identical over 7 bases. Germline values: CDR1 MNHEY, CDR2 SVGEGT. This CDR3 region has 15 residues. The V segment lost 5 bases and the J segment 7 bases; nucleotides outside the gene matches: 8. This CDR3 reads CASSLTGEENSPLHF. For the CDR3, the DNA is TGTGCCAGCAGTCTTACAGGGGAAGAGAATTCACCCCTCCACTTT.